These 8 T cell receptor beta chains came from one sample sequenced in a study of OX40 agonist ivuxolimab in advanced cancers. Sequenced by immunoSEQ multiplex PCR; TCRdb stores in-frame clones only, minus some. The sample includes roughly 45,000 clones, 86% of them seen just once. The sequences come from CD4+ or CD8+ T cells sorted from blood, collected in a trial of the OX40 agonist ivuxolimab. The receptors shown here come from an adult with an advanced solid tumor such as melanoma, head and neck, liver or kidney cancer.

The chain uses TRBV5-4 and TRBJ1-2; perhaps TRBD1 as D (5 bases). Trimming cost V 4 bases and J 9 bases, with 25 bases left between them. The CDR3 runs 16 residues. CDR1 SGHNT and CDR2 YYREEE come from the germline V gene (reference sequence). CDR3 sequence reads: CASSQRGSFIGRSYTF. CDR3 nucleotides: TGTGCCAGCAGCCAGAGGGGTTCGTTTATCGGTCGGAGCTACACCTTC. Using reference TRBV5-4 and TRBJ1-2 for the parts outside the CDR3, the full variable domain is ETGVTQSPTHLIKTRGQQVTLRCSSQSGHNTVSWYQQALGQGPQFIFQYYREEENGRGNFPPRFSGLQFPNYSSELNVNALELDDSALYLCASSQRGSFIGRSYTFGSGTRLTVV.

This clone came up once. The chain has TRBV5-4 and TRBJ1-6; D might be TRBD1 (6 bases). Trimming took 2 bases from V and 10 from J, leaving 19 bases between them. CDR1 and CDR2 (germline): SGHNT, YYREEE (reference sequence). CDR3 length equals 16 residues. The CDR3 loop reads CASSFLTGQRKSPLHF. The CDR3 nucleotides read TGTGCCAGCAGCTTTTTGACAGGCCAAAGGAAATCACCCCTCCACTTT.

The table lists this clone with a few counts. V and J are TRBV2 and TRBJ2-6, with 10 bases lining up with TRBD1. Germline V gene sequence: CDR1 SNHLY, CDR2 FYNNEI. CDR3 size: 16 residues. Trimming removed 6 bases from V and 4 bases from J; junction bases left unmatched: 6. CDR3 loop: CASRRTGGRGANVLTF. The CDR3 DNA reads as TGTGCCAGCAGGCGGACAGGGGGAAGGGGGGCCAACGTCCTGACTTTC.

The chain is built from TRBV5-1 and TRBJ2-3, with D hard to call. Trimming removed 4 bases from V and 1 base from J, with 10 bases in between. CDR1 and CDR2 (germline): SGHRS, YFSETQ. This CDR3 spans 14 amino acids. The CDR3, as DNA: TGCGCCAGCAGCCCCCTCCCCGGCACAGATACGCAGTATTTT. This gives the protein CASSPLPGTDTQYF.

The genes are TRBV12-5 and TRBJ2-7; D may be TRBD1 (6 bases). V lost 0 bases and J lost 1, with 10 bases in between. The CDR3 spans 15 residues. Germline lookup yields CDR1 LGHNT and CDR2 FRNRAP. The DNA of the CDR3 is TGTGCTAGTGGTTTGGTACTGGACAGTTCCTACGAGCAGTACTTC. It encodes CASGLVLDSSYEQYF.

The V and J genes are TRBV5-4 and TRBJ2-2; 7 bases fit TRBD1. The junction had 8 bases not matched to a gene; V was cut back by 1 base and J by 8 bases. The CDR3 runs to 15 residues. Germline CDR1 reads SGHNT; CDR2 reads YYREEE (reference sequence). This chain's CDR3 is CASSLPQGVSGELFF. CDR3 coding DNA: TGTGCCAGCAGCTTGCCCCAGGGGGTATCTGGGGAGCTGTTTTTT.

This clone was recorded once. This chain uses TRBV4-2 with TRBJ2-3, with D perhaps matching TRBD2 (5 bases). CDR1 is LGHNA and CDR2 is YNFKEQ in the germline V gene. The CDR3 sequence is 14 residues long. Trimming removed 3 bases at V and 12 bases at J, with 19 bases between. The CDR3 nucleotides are TGTGCCAGCAGCCAGGACTTTTCCGGGCGGCCCCAGTATTTT. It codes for CASSQDFSGRPQYF.

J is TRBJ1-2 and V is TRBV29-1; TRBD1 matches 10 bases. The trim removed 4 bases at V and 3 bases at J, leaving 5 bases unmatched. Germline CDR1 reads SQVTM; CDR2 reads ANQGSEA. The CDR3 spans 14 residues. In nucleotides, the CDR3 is TGCAGCGTTGCCGGGACAGGGGAGGACTATGGCTACACCTTC. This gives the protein CSVAGTGEDYGYTF.